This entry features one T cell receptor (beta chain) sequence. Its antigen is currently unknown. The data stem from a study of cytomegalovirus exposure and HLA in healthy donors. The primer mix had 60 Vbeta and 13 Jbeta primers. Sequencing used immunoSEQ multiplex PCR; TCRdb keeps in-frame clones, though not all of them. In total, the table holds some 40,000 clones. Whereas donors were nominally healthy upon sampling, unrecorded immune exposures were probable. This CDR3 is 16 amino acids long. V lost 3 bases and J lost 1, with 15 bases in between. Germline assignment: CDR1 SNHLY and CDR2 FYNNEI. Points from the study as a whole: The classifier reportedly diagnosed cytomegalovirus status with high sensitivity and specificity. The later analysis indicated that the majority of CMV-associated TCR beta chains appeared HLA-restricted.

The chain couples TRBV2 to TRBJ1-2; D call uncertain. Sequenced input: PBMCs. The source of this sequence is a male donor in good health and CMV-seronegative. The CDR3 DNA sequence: TGTGCCAGCAGTGATTTCGGGTTTTTGAATAACTATGGCTACACCTTC. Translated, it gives CASSDFGFLNNYGYTF.